This is a list of T cell receptor beta chains from one sample in a study of shared clonotypes between healthy human individuals. Sequencing used immunoSEQ multiplex PCR; TCRdb keeps in-frame clones, though not all of them. This sample has 95,000 to 120,000 clones, with about 63% found just once. Sequencing was carried out using memory CD8+ T cells sorted from blood. Receptors were obtained from a woman between 25 and 40 years old in good health. Each CDR3 is given with its conserved first and last residue. D genes are given only for firm matches. Clone size is stated in some rows and not others, as once, few, many or a class when expanded.

j_call: TRBJ1-4; clone_size: NA; d_call: NA; v_call: TRBV4-1; cdr3_aa: CASSQVSWLPNEKLFF; cdr3_nt: TGCGCCAGCAGCCAAGTTTCTTGGCTTCCTAATGAAAAACTGTTTTTT
j_call: TRBJ1-2; clone_size: NA; d_call: NA; v_call: TRBV4-1; cdr3_aa: CASSQVSGVIYYGYTF; cdr3_nt: TGCGCCAGCAGCCAAGTTAGCGGGGTAATATATTACGGCTACACCTTC
j_call: TRBJ1-2; clone_size: NA; d_call: TRBD1; v_call: TRBV11-2; cdr3_aa: CASSLDPGGRFGYTF; cdr3_nt: TGTGCCAGCAGCTTAGATCCAGGGGGGCGCTTCGGCTACACCTTC
j_call: TRBJ2-5; clone_size: NA; d_call: TRBD2; v_call: TRBV5-1; cdr3_aa: CASSYGLARETQYF; cdr3_nt: TGCGCCAGCAGCTACGGACTAGCCCGGGAGACCCAGTACTTC
j_call: TRBJ1-1; clone_size: few; d_call: NA; v_call: TRBV6-1; cdr3_aa: CASSASTENTEAFF; cdr3_nt: TGTGCCAGCAGCGCCTCGACAGAGAACACTGAAGCTTTCTTT
j_call: TRBJ1-2; clone_size: NA; d_call: NA; v_call: TRBV20-1; cdr3_aa: CTGDGYTF; cdr3_nt: TGCACAGGGGATGGCTACACCTTC
j_call: TRBJ2-7; clone_size: NA; d_call: NA; v_call: TRBV2; cdr3_aa: CASSDLRARYEQYF; cdr3_nt: TGTGCCAGCAGCGACCTGCGGGCGAGGTACGAGCAGTACTTC
j_call: TRBJ1-1; clone_size: NA; d_call: NA; v_call: TRBV18; cdr3_aa: CASSPAGGMRTEAFF; cdr3_nt: TGTGCCAGCTCACCAGCGGGGGGAATGAGGACTGAAGCTTTCTTT
j_call: TRBJ2-7; clone_size: NA; d_call: NA; v_call: TRBV21-1; cdr3_aa: CASSKPLVEQYF; cdr3_nt: TGTGCCAGCAGCAAACCGCTAGTCGAGCAGTACTTC
j_call: TRBJ2-2; clone_size: many; d_call: NA; v_call: TRBV30; cdr3_aa: CAWSPGPASNTGELFF; cdr3_nt: TGTGCCTGGAGTCCAGGGCCCGCATCGAACACCGGGGAGCTGTTTTTT
j_call: TRBJ2-7; clone_size: NA; d_call: TRBD2; v_call: TRBV7-9; cdr3_aa: CASSPLSGRAHEQYF; cdr3_nt: TGTGCCAGCAGCCCCCTTAGCGGGAGGGCCCACGAGCAGTACTTC
j_call: TRBJ2-7; clone_size: NA; d_call: NA; v_call: TRBV6-1; cdr3_aa: CASKGVWYEQYF; cdr3_nt: TGTGCCAGCAAAGGGGTCTGGTACGAGCAGTACTTC
j_call: TRBJ2-7; clone_size: NA; d_call: TRBD2; v_call: TRBV4-2; cdr3_aa: CASSQVIGTSGYEQYF; cdr3_nt: TGTGCCAGCAGCCAAGTAATAGGGACTAGCGGCTACGAGCAGTACTTC
j_call: TRBJ2-7; clone_size: NA; d_call: NA; v_call: TRBV6-1; cdr3_aa: CASTGDQGYEQYF; cdr3_nt: TGTGCCAGCACCGGTGACCAGGGGTACGAGCAGTACTTC
j_call: TRBJ1-3; clone_size: NA; d_call: NA; v_call: TRBV2; cdr3_aa: CASSVVGRQRGNTIYF; cdr3_nt: TGTGCCAGCAGTGTTGTCGGCAGACAAAGGGGAAACACCATATATTTT
j_call: TRBJ1-1; clone_size: NA; d_call: NA; v_call: TRBV19; cdr3_aa: CASSMGVLNTEAFF; cdr3_nt: TGTGCCAGTAGTATGGGAGTACTTAACACTGAAGCTTTCTTT
j_call: TRBJ1-1; clone_size: NA; d_call: NA; v_call: TRBV28; cdr3_aa: CASSLGPNRKNTEAFF; cdr3_nt: TGTGCCAGCAGTTTAGGTCCAAACAGAAAGAACACTGAAGCTTTCTTT
j_call: TRBJ1-5; clone_size: NA; d_call: NA; v_call: TRBV19; cdr3_aa: CASSTPPTSGRQPQHF; cdr3_nt: TGTGCCAGTAGTACTCCCCCAACCTCCGGGCGACAGCCCCAGCATTTT
j_call: TRBJ2-1; clone_size: NA; d_call: NA; v_call: TRBV27; cdr3_aa: CASRRSGDEQFF; cdr3_nt: TGTGCCAGTCGAAGGAGCGGCGATGAGCAGTTCTTC
j_call: TRBJ1-3; clone_size: NA; d_call: TRBD1; v_call: TRBV19; cdr3_aa: CASSIGKRDRVLFPGNTIYF; cdr3_nt: TGTGCCAGTAGTATAGGTAAGAGGGACAGGGTTTTGTTCCCTGGAAACACCATATATTTT
j_call: TRBJ2-1; clone_size: NA; d_call: TRBD2; v_call: TRBV28; cdr3_aa: CASSLPGLAGGLYNEQFF; cdr3_nt: TGTGCCAGCAGTTTGCCGGGACTAGCGGGAGGGCTATACAATGAGCAGTTCTTC
j_call: TRBJ2-7; clone_size: NA; d_call: TRBD1; v_call: TRBV7-9; cdr3_aa: CASSNRDRTYEQYF; cdr3_nt: TGTGCCAGCAGTAACCGGGACAGAACCTACGAGCAGTACTTC
j_call: TRBJ1-1; clone_size: NA; d_call: TRBD1; v_call: TRBV5-1; cdr3_aa: CASSFTGGGMNTEAFF; cdr3_nt: TGCGCCAGCAGCTTTACAGGGGGCGGGATGAACACTGAAGCTTTCTTT
j_call: TRBJ2-5; clone_size: NA; d_call: NA; v_call: TRBV5-1; cdr3_aa: CASSRAGQQETQYF; cdr3_nt: TGCGCCAGCAGCAGGGCGGGCCAACAAGAGACCCAGTACTTC
j_call: TRBJ2-3; clone_size: NA; d_call: TRBD1; v_call: TRBV28; cdr3_aa: CASSPTPGQGTDTQYF; cdr3_nt: TGTGCCAGCAGTCCCACACCGGGACAGGGCACAGATACGCAGTATTTT
j_call: TRBJ2-1; clone_size: NA; d_call: NA; v_call: TRBV27; cdr3_aa: CASSPLAGKNEQFF; cdr3_nt: TGTGCCAGCAGTCCCCTTGCAGGGAAAAATGAGCAGTTCTTC
j_call: TRBJ2-3; clone_size: NA; d_call: TRBD2; v_call: TRBV5-6; cdr3_aa: CASSSVLASGNPDTQYF; cdr3_nt: TGTGCCAGCAGCTCCGTTTTAGCTAGCGGGAACCCAGATACGCAGTATTTT
j_call: TRBJ2-7; clone_size: NA; d_call: NA; v_call: TRBV6-1; cdr3_aa: CASSDFRGGPGEQYF; cdr3_nt: TGTGCCAGCAGTGATTTTCGGGGCGGCCCGGGGGAGCAGTACTTC
j_call: TRBJ2-6; clone_size: NA; d_call: NA; v_call: TRBV27; cdr3_aa: CATSGVAGANVLTF; cdr3_nt: TGTGCCACCTCGGGGGTCGCTGGGGCCAACGTCCTGACTTTC
j_call: TRBJ1-5; clone_size: NA; d_call: NA; v_call: TRBV7-8; cdr3_aa: CASTRGGTSQPQHF; cdr3_nt: TGTGCCAGCACCCGTGGGGGAACCAGTCAGCCCCAGCATTTT
j_call: TRBJ1-1; clone_size: NA; d_call: NA; v_call: TRBV28; cdr3_aa: CASSQAMDRYMNTEAFF; cdr3_nt: TGTGCCAGCAGCCAAGCTATGGACAGATACATGAACACTGAAGCTTTCTTT
j_call: TRBJ1-3; clone_size: few; d_call: TRBD1; v_call: TRBV25-1; cdr3_aa: CASSDEGALTSGNTIYF; cdr3_nt: TGTGCCAGCAGTGATGAGGGGGCGCTCACCTCTGGAAACACCATATATTTT
j_call: TRBJ2-7; clone_size: NA; d_call: NA; v_call: TRBV6-1; cdr3_aa: CASSESFTSYEQYF; cdr3_nt: TGTGCCAGCAGTGAATCTTTCACCTCCTACGAGCAGTACTTC
j_call: TRBJ2-3; clone_size: NA; d_call: NA; v_call: TRBV7-9; cdr3_aa: CASSQSGISTDTQYF; cdr3_nt: TGTGCCAGCAGTCAATCCGGGATTAGCACAGATACGCAGTATTTT
j_call: TRBJ2-7; clone_size: NA; d_call: NA; v_call: TRBV19; cdr3_aa: CASSIIGGGYEQYF; cdr3_nt: TGTGCCAGTAGTATAATCGGAGGTGGTTACGAGCAGTACTTC
j_call: TRBJ2-3; clone_size: few; d_call: NA; v_call: TRBV5-8; cdr3_aa: CASSLPETQYF; cdr3_nt: TGTGCCAGCAGTCTGCCCGAAACGCAGTATTTT
j_call: TRBJ1-2; clone_size: NA; d_call: NA; v_call: TRBV29-1; cdr3_aa: CSAGVGGESYGYTF; cdr3_nt: TGCAGCGCCGGGGTGGGGGGCGAGAGCTATGGCTACACCTTC
j_call: TRBJ2-1; clone_size: NA; d_call: TRBD1; v_call: TRBV4-1; cdr3_aa: CASSQVLQGETDEQFF; cdr3_nt: TGCGCCAGCAGCCAAGTATTGCAGGGGGAGACCGATGAGCAGTTCTTC
j_call: TRBJ2-7; clone_size: NA; d_call: TRBD2; v_call: TRBV27; cdr3_aa: CATSGGLGNEQYF; cdr3_nt: TGTGCCACCTCGGGAGGGTTGGGTAACGAGCAGTACTTC
j_call: TRBJ1-4; clone_size: NA; d_call: NA; v_call: TRBV27; cdr3_aa: CASSAQQGENEKLFF; cdr3_nt: TGTGCCAGCAGTGCCCAACAGGGAGAGAATGAAAAACTGTTTTTT
j_call: TRBJ2-3; clone_size: once; d_call: NA; v_call: TRBV25-1; cdr3_aa: CASGRENTQYF; cdr3_nt: TGTGCCAGCGGACGAGAAAATACGCAGTATTTT
j_call: TRBJ2-3; clone_size: NA; d_call: TRBD1; v_call: TRBV5-6; cdr3_aa: CASSFGTGGGDTQYF; cdr3_nt: TGTGCCAGCAGCTTCGGGACAGGGGGCGGAGATACGCAGTATTTT
j_call: TRBJ2-7; clone_size: NA; d_call: TRBD2; v_call: TRBV7-6; cdr3_aa: CASSLDQAGERSEQYF; cdr3_nt: TGTGCCAGCAGCTTAGACCAAGCGGGAGAACGTTCCGAGCAGTACTTC
j_call: TRBJ1-3; clone_size: NA; d_call: NA; v_call: TRBV7-7; cdr3_aa: CASSLAMGTGNTIYF; cdr3_nt: TGTGCCAGCAGCTTAGCAATGGGGACTGGAAACACCATATATTTT
j_call: TRBJ2-6; clone_size: NA; d_call: NA; v_call: TRBV5-5; cdr3_aa: CASSMGTSATGANVLTF; cdr3_nt: TGTGCCAGCAGCATGGGGACCTCGGCCACTGGGGCCAACGTCCTGACTTTC
j_call: TRBJ1-4; clone_size: NA; d_call: TRBD1; v_call: TRBV30; cdr3_aa: CAWSQDRPTEKLFF; cdr3_nt: TGTGCCTGGAGTCAGGACAGGCCCACTGAAAAACTGTTTTTT
j_call: TRBJ1-2; clone_size: NA; d_call: NA; v_call: TRBV6-5; cdr3_aa: CASSYSRTESYGYTF; cdr3_nt: TGTGCCAGCAGTTACTCGAGGACCGAAAGCTATGGCTACACCTTC
j_call: TRBJ2-7; clone_size: NA; d_call: TRBD2; v_call: TRBV9; cdr3_aa: CASSVGSGNYEQYF; cdr3_nt: TGTGCCAGCAGCGTAGGGAGCGGGAACTACGAGCAGTACTTC
j_call: TRBJ2-7; clone_size: NA; d_call: NA; v_call: TRBV7-2; cdr3_aa: CASSLDLRRLTYEQYF; cdr3_nt: TGTGCCAGCAGCTTAGATCTCCGGCGTCTCACCTACGAGCAGTACTTC
j_call: TRBJ2-5; clone_size: NA; d_call: NA; v_call: TRBV4-1; cdr3_aa: CASSQEGQGETQYF; cdr3_nt: TGCGCCAGCAGCCAAGAGGGGCAGGGCGAGACCCAGTACTTC
j_call: TRBJ2-2; clone_size: many; d_call: NA; v_call: TRBV28; cdr3_aa: CASSTPGYTGELFF; cdr3_nt: TGTGCCAGCAGTACTCCAGGGTACACCGGGGAGCTGTTTTTT
j_call: TRBJ2-1; clone_size: NA; d_call: TRBD2; v_call: TRBV9; cdr3_aa: CASSARLALAPNEQFF; cdr3_nt: TGTGCCAGCAGCGCCAGACTAGCGCTCGCTCCCAATGAGCAGTTCTTC
j_call: TRBJ1-1; clone_size: NA; d_call: NA; v_call: TRBV19; cdr3_aa: CASSIDPGQAFF; cdr3_nt: TGTGCCAGTAGTATAGATCCAGGTCAAGCTTTCTTT
j_call: TRBJ1-2; clone_size: NA; d_call: NA; v_call: TRBV5-1; cdr3_aa: CASSFTGTYWNYGYTF; cdr3_nt: TGCGCCAGCAGCTTCACCGGGACGTATTGGAACTATGGCTACACCTTC
j_call: TRBJ2-1; clone_size: few; d_call: TRBD2; v_call: TRBV2; cdr3_aa: CASSDWREGLYNEQFF; cdr3_nt: TGTGCCAGCAGTGATTGGCGGGAGGGCCTCTACAATGAGCAGTTCTTC